This TCR beta chain was profiled in a study of blood T cell repertoires in COVID-19. Study background: The origin of the acute and convalescent COVID-19 samples was the United States, Italy and Spain. T cells, B-cell-depleted T cells, or PBMCs supplied cDNA or gDNA.

Assay: immunoSEQ multiplex PCR; the TCRdb copy retains only in-frame clones and omits some. This sample has approximately 200,000 clones, with roughly three quarters found just once. This clone was counted a single time. Unmatched junction bases numbered 11, after V lost 0 bases and J lost 5 bases. Germline V gene data show CDR1 as SGDLS and CDR2 as YYNGEE. The CDR3 covers 18 residues. The sequence came from a woman over 75 with COVID-19, enrolled during active disease. The chain couples TRBV9 to TRBJ2-7; the match to TRBD2 covers 13 bases. Input material: peripheral blood. The CDR3 DNA follows: TGTGCCAGCAGCGTAGGATTGTATGGGACTAGCGGGGAAAACGAGCAGTACTTC. This sequence encodes CASSVGLYGTSGENEQYF.